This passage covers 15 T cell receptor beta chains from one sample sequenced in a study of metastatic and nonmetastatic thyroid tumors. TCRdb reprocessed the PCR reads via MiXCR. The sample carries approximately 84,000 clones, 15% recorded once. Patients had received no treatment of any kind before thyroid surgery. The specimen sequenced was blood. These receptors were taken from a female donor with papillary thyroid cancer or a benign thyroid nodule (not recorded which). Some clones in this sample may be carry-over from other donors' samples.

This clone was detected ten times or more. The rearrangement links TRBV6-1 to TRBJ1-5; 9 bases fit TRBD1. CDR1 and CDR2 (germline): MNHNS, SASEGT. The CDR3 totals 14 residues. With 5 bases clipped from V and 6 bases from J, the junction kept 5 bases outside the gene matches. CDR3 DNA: TGTGCCAGCAGTACAGGGGGCGCGGTTCAGCCCCAGCATTTT. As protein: CASSTGGAVQPQHF.

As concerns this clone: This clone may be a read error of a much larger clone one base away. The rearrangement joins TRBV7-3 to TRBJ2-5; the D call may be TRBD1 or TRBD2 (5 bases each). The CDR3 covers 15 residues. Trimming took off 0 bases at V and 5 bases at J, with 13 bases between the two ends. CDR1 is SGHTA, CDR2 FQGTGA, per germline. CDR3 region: CASSLTGGTVETQYF. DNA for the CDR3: TGTGCCAGCAGCTTAACGGGTGGGACGGTGGAGACCCAGTACTTC.

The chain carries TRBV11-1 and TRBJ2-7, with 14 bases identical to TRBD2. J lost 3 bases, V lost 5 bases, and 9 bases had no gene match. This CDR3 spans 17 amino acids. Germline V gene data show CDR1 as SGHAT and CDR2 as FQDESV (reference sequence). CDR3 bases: TGTGCCAGCAGCCCGGGACTAGCGGGAGCTGAGGTCTACGAGCAGTACTTC. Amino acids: CASSPGLAGAEVYEQYF.

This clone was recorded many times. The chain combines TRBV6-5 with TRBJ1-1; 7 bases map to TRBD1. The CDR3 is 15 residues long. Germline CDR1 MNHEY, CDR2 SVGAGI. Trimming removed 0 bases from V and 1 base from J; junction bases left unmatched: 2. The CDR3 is CASSYSRQGNTEAFF. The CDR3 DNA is TGTGCCAGCAGTTACTCGAGACAGGGGAACACTGAAGCTTTCTTT.

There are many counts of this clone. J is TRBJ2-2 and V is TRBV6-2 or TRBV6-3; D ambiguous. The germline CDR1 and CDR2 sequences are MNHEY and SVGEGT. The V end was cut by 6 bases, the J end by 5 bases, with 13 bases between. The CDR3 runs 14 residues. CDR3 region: CASRSPERTGELFF. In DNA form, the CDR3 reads TGTGCCAGCAGGTCCCCCGAACGGACCGGGGAGCTGTTTTTT.

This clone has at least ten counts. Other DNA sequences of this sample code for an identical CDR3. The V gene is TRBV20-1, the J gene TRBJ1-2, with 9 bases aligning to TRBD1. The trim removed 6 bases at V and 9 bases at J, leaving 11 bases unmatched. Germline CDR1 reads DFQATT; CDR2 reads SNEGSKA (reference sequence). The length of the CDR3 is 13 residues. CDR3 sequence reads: CSASPGTGWRYTF. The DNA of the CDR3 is TGCAGTGCCAGCCCGGGGACAGGGTGGCGCTACACCTTC.

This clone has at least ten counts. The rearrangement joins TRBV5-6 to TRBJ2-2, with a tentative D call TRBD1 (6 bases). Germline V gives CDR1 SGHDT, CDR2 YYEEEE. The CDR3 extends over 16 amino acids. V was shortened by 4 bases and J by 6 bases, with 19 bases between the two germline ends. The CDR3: CASSARGLGTPGELFF. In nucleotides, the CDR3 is TGTGCCAGCAGCGCGAGGGGTTTGGGGACACCCGGGGAGCTGTTTTTT.

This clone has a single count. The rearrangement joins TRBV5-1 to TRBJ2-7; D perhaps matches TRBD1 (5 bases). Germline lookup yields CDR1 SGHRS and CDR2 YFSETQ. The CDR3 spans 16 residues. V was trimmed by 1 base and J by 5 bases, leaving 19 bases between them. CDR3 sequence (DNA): TGCGCCAGCAGCTTGAGGGGTTCCAGCGCAGGACACGAGCAGTACTTC. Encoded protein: CASSLRGSSAGHEQYF.

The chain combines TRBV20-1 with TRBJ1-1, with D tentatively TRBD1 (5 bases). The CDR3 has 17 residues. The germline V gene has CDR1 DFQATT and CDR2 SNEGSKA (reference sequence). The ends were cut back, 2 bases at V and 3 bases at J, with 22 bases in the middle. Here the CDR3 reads CSARPKGTLGRDTEAFF. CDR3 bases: TGCAGTGCTAGACCGAAAGGGACGTTGGGGAGGGACACTGAAGCTTTCTTT.

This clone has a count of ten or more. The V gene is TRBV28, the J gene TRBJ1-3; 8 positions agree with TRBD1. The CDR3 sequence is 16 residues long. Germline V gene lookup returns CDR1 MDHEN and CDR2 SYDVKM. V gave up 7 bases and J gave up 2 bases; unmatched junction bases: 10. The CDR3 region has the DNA TGTGCCAGCACCCCGAATCCGGACAGGGCTGGAAACACCATATATTTT. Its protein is CASTPNPDRAGNTIYF.

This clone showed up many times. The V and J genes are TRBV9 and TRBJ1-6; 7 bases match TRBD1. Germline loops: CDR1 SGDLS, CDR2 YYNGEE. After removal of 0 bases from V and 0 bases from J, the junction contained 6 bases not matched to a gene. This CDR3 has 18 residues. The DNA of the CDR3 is TGTGCCAGCAGCGTAGAGGAGACAGGGAGCTCCTATAATTCACCCCTCCACTTT. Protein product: CASSVEETGSSYNSPLHF.

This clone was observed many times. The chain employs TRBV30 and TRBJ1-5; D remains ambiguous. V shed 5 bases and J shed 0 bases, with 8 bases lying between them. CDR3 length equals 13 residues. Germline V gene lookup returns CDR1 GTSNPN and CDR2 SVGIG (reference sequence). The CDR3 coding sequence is TGTGCCTGGGCACGGGATAGCAATCAGCCCCAGCATTTT. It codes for CAWARDSNQPQHF.

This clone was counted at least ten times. In nucleotides, the CDR3 is TGTGCCAGCTCACCGTGGACAGGGGGCAGTCCGGAGACCCAGTACTTC. As protein: CASSPWTGGSPETQYF. The V gene is TRBV18, the J gene TRBJ2-5; TRBD1 agrees at 11 bases. CDR3 length: 16 residues. CDR1 and CDR2 from the germline V gene are KGHSH and LQKENI. V gave up 3 bases and J gave up 5 bases; unmatched junction bases: 8.

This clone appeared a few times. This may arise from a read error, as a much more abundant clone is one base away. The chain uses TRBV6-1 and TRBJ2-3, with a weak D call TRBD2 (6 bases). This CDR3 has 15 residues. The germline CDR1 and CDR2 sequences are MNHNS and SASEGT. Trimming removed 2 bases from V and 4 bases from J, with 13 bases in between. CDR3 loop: CASSEKRVGPDTQYF. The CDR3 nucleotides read TGTGCCAGCAGTGAAAAGCGGGTGGGCCCAGATACGCAGTATTTT.

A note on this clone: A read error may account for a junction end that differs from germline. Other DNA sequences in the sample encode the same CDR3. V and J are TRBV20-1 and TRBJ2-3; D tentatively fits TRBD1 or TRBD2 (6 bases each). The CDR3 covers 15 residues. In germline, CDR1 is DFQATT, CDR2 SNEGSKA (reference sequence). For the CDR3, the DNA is TGCAGTGCCCGACAGAGGGGGGCCCGCACTGATACGCAGTATTTT. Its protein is CSARQRGARTDTQYF.